The clone carrying this TCR beta chain showed up just once. V was pared by 4 bases and J by 1 base, with 11 bases between. In germline, CDR1 is MNHEY, CDR2 SVGAGI. The CDR3 totals 15 residues. The source of the sample is a study of memory CD4+ T cells and cytomegalovirus serostatus. Single viable CD3+CD4+CD8-CD45RO+ cells were sorted as the memory CD4+ T cells. Serum IgG to CMV pp150, pp28, p38 and p52 defined serostatus. The protocol was immunoSEQ multiplex PCR, while the TCRdb copy is restricted to in-frame clones and leaves out a portion. The sample contains 55,000 to 60,000 clones, roughly 77% of which appear only once.

The sequenced material came from memory CD4+ T cells from blood. The source is an adult in good health and CMV-seronegative. The chain combines TRBV6-5 with TRBJ1-5; no clear D gene. The CDR3 nucleotides read TGTGCCAGCAGTTGGTCGGACGACAGCAATCAGCCCCAGCATTTT. This codes for CASSWSDDSNQPQHF.